This entry describes one TCR beta chain. These data belong to a study of blood T cell repertoires in COVID-19. The length of the CDR3 is 15 residues. Germline lookup yields CDR1 MRHNA and CDR2 SNTAGT. Trimming removed 4 bases at V and 0 bases at J, with 10 bases between. Using immunoSEQ multiplex PCR, the repertoire was profiled, and TCRdb retains in-frame clones only, with some absent. The sample lists 180,000 or so clones; approximately 78% were seen once. The material sequenced was peripheral blood. The chain recombines TRBV6-4 with TRBJ2-1; no clear D. This TCR came from a woman aged 80 or over with active or convalescent COVID-19. The CDR3 DNA is TGTGCCAGCAGTGGTGGGCCGAGCTCCTACAATGAGCAGTTCTTC. Protein sequence: CASSGGPSSYNEQFF.